These 9 T cell receptor beta chains were sequenced from one sample in a study of human T cells and chemical hapten exposure (TCRdb year 2021). What this sample's time point label stands for: patch test 1, 2 weeks after DPC sensitization. The label giving this sample's treatment or condition can be read as: therapeutic diphenylcyclopropenone sensitization with weekly scalp DPC. The library was generated by RACE. The instrument was a NextSeq 500. In-frame beta chains were kept once TCRdb had trimmed the public reads at Q25 with fastp and called clones with MiXCR. Rows with one shared CDR3 protein collapse into an entry with the most common genes and DNA. The sample table records some 380,000 distinct CDR3 sequences; about 4.8% of these occur just once. The top ten constitute around 2.3% of the sample. Sequenced material: whole blood, taken in connection with sensitization to the hapten diphenylcyclopropenone (DPC). Receptors were obtained from a woman in her forties or fifties with alopecia areata. Some clones in this sample may be carry-over from other donors' samples.

This clonotype was counted between two and nine times. The chain combines TRBV29-1 with TRBJ2-1; either TRBD1 or TRBD2 may fit D (5 bases each). Germline CDR1 is SQVTM and CDR2 is ANQGSEA. This CDR3 region has 14 residues. Deletions cut 7 bases from V and 1 base from J, with 14 bases between. CDR3 loop: CSAQSWGSYNEQFF. In nucleotides, the CDR3 is TGCAGCGCTCAAAGTTGGGGGTCCTACAATGAGCAGTTCTTC.

This clonotype was seen ten or more times. The V and J genes are TRBV6-5 and TRBJ2-7; D may be TRBD1 (6 bases). CDR1 and CDR2 from the germline V gene are MNHEY and SVGAGI. Trimming pared 6 bases from V and 2 bases from J, leaving 14 bases between. The CDR3 runs to 14 residues. CDR3 sequence: CASSPTGSPYEQYF. The CDR3, as DNA: TGTGCCAGCAGCCCAACAGGGTCCCCCTACGAGCAGTACTTC.

A note on this clonotype: At one boundary the junction diverges from the germline segment, which might be a read error. This chain uses TRBV6-2 or TRBV6-3 with TRBJ1-1, with TRBD1 as a possible D gene (6 bases). There are 13 residues in the CDR3. Per the germline V gene, CDR1 is MNHEY and CDR2 is SVGEGT. CDR3 amino acids: CASTYRVGTEAFF. In nucleotides, the CDR3 is TGTGCCAGCACTTACAGGGTAGGCACTGAAGCTTTCTTT.

In this sample, this clonotype turned up many times. The chain couples TRBV15 to TRBJ1-5; D ambiguous. V shed 0 bases and J shed 3 bases, with 9 bases lying between them. Germline V gives CDR1 LNHNV, CDR2 YYDKDF (reference sequence). The CDR3 has 15 residues. In DNA, the CDR3 is TGTGCCACCAGCAGAGATGGGCAGTACAATCAGCCCCAGCATTTT. It yields the protein CATSRDGQYNQPQHF.

This clonotype has just a few counts. The rearrangement joins TRBV14 to TRBJ1-5; D remains unclear. Germline V gene lookup returns CDR1 SGHDN and CDR2 FVKESK. V was shortened by 0 bases and J by 9 bases, with 18 bases between the two germline ends. CDR3 length equals 16 residues. CDR3 nucleotides: TGTGCCAGCAGCCAAGAGGAAGGCCAGACCCTAGGGCCCCAGCATTTT. Its translation is CASSQEEGQTLGPQHF. Looking up the rest from reference TRBV14 and TRBJ1-5 gives the full variable domain: EAGVTQFPSHSVIEKGQTVTLRCDPISGHDNLYWYRRVMGKEIKFLLHFVKESKQDESGMPNNRFLAERTGGTYSTLKVQPAELEDSGVYFCASSQEEGQTLGPQHFGDGTRLSIL.

This clonotype was seen only a few times. V and J are TRBV7-3 and TRBJ2-2, with 7 bases identical to TRBD1. This CDR3 is 13 amino acids long. The V gene end was trimmed by 5 bases and the J gene end by 6 bases; junction bases not matched to a gene: 3. The germline V gene encodes CDR1 SGHTA and CDR2 FQGTGA. The CDR3 spells CASSMDRSGELFF. CDR3 DNA sequence: TGTGCCAGCAGCATGGACAGGTCCGGGGAGCTGTTTTTT.

This clonotype was observed a handful of times. This chain connects TRBV7-9 to TRBJ1-5; D might be TRBD1 (5 bases). The CDR3 length is 15 residues. The V and J ends lost 5 bases and 2 bases respectively, with 13 bases between them. Germline values: CDR1 SEHNR, CDR2 FQNEAQ (reference sequence). CDR3 residues: CASSPRGHGNQPQHF. CDR3 sequence (DNA): TGTGCCAGCAGCCCAAGGGGCCACGGCAATCAGCCCCAGCATTTT.

This clonotype was observed at least ten times. This chain connects TRBV2 to TRBJ2-1, with D maybe TRBD1 (5 bases). There are 17 residues in the CDR3. The V and J ends lost 9 bases and 3 bases respectively, with 24 bases between them. Germline-derived CDR1 and CDR2 are SNHLY and FYNNEI. The CDR3 coding sequence is TGTGCCAGTAAACCTTCAAACGCAGGGTTACGCTACAATGAGCAGTTCTTC. Its translation: CASKPSNAGLRYNEQFF.

The genes are TRBV5-1 and TRBJ1-1, with 7 nucleotides matching TRBD1. Germline assignment: CDR1 SGHRS and CDR2 YFSETQ. The CDR3 is 14 residues long. J gave up 6 bases and V 7 bases, and 12 bases lay outside the gene matches. Here the CDR3 reads CASSSTGNGAEAFF. In DNA, the CDR3 is TGCGCCAGCTCTTCGACAGGGAACGGCGCTGAAGCTTTCTTT.